These 4 T cell receptor beta chains share one sample of origin, sequenced in a study of regulatory T cells in long-lasting Graves disease. Sequencing libraries for TCR beta were prepared with iRepertoire HTBI primers and Arm-PCR of CDR3 regions. TCRdb called the multiplex PCR reads again in MiXCR, with one record for every CDR3 protein. The table lists hundreds of thousands of distinct CDR3 sequences, roughly 15% of them singletons. As to time point: newly diagnosed GD, antithyroid drugs for less than 3 months. Generation of the TCR library employed RNA extracted from PBMCs. The sample also formed part of further work on T cells in Graves' hyperthyroidism and ophthalmopathy.

The starting material was peripheral blood mononuclear cells (PBMCs), obtained at new diagnosis, from a patient treated with antithyroid drugs. These receptors originate from a woman aged 30 to 39 with Graves disease.

Ten or more counts support this clonotype. The chain is built from TRBV29-1 and TRBJ2-5, with a weak D call TRBD1 (5 bases). Germline V gene sequence: CDR1 SQVTM, CDR2 ANQGSEA. This CDR3 spans 13 amino acids. V was shortened by 3 bases and J by 5 bases, with 13 bases between the two germline ends. CDR3 region: CSVDPGNGETQYF. Written as DNA, the CDR3 is TGCAGCGTTGATCCAGGGAACGGGGAGACCCAGTACTTC.

This clonotype was detected only a few times. The J gene is TRBJ1-2, the V gene TRBV4-1; no clear D. Trimming removed 1 base from V and 0 bases from J, with 15 bases in between. The CDR3 spans 17 residues. Germline-derived CDR1 and CDR2 are MGHRA and YSYEKL. CDR3 region: CASSQVTGTVANYGYTF. For the CDR3, the DNA is TGCGCCAGCAGCCAAGTGACGGGTACCGTAGCTAACTATGGCTACACCTTC.

This sequence joins TRBV12-3 or TRBV12-4 and TRBJ2-3; TRBD2 matches at 13 bases. The CDR3 runs to 17 residues. The junction had 6 bases not matched to a gene; V was cut back by 5 bases and J by 1 base. The CDR3 region has the DNA TGTGCCAGCAGTCAAGCGGGACTAGCGGGGCGCACAGATACGCAGTATTTT. It translates to CASSQAGLAGRTDTQYF.

The chain links TRBV30 to TRBJ2-2, with D uncertain. The V end lost 5 bases, the J end lost 3 bases, and 10 bases lay between the germline ends. CDR1 GTSNPN and CDR2 SVGIG come from the germline V gene (reference sequence). The CDR3 contains 13 residues. The CDR3 nucleotides read TGTGCCTGGGTTAACCGGGACACCGGGGAGCTGTTTTTT. This encodes CAWVNRDTGELFF.